The rows below give T cell receptor beta chains drawn from one sample of a study of blood T cells in healthy people across ages. One entry per CDR3 protein results from TCRdb running MiXCR on the 5' RACE reads. The top ten hold under 8% of the sample, which has about 1,500,000 distinct CDR3 sequences, 42% seen once. Sample: blood. These receptors were taken from a woman under 30 in good health. The conserved cysteine and the conserved F or W are not part of the CDR3 here. Clone size appears in some rows only: once, few, many, or a class for an expanded clone.

CDR3	size	J	V
ASSQARRSEQY	once	NA	TRBV14
SVDVAGVQF	NA	TRBJ2-1	TRBV29-1
ASSLRDLFDTQY	NA	TRBJ2-3	TRBV6-6
ASSQAGLAGVREQF	NA	TRBJ2-1	TRBV4-2
ASSEEAGTSVSSYEQY	NA	TRBJ2-7	TRBV7-6
ASSELSGLGQPQH	NA	TRBJ1-5	TRBV6-1
SASIRDRGNIQY	NA	TRBJ2-4	TRBV20-1
ASSSAGGGNTIY	NA	TRBJ1-3	TRBV7-9
ASNQGPRYEQY	NA	TRBJ2-7	TRBV10-2
ASSQGKTSGSIDTQY	NA	TRBJ2-3	TRBV3-1
ASSWTVSANYGYT	few	TRBJ1-2	TRBV2
ASRSSFQETQY	NA	TRBJ2-5	TRBV6-5
ASSKAREETQY	NA	TRBJ2-5	TRBV21-1
ATSDSAINEQF	NA	TRBJ2-1	TRBV24-1
SASTSGGANIQY	NA	TRBJ2-4	TRBV20-1
ASSRLAGTRESQY	NA	TRBJ2-5	TRBV3-1
ASSPRETQY	many	TRBJ2-5	TRBV18
ASSLLGSNEQF	NA	TRBJ2-1	TRBV7-9
ATKPGQSYGQETQY	few	TRBJ2-5	TRBV21-1
SASTPLGHWY	NA	TRBJ2-5	TRBV20-1
ASSLAPSGASYNEQF	few	TRBJ2-1	TRBV5-1
ASSLGSDTRY	NA	TRBJ2-3	TRBV11-2
ASSPTSGAEQY	many	TRBJ2-7	TRBV27
ASSQGDRVYNEQY	once	TRBJ2-7	TRBV3-1
SAALGGSSSYNEQF	few	TRBJ2-1	TRBV20-1
ASSGSVNEQF	NA	TRBJ2-1	TRBV2
ASSWGRVYYEQY	NA	TRBJ2-7	TRBV6-2/TRBV6-3
ASSVGQGRNTEAF	NA	TRBJ1-1	TRBV9
ASSEHSYEQY	NA	TRBJ2-7	TRBV2
ASSQGAGYNYGYT	NA	TRBJ1-2	TRBV4-1
ASSLGQTIWTRGAETQY	few	TRBJ2-5	TRBV7-9
ATSREPLYEQY	NA	NA	TRBV15
ASSRPNSSGNTVY	NA	TRBJ1-3	TRBV7-2
ASSQALGDEQY	NA	TRBJ2-7	TRBV4-2
ASSTTGTDYNEQF	NA	TRBJ2-1	TRBV19
ASSRQGGGEKLF	NA	TRBJ1-4	TRBV27
ASSSRGTGPGGYT	NA	TRBJ1-2	TRBV7-2
ASHEQY	NA	TRBJ2-7	TRBV9
SSQGAGQY	few	TRBJ2-7	TRBV20-1
SAGDRARGQF	few	TRBJ2-1	TRBV20-1
AFWGGDYTDTQY	many	TRBJ2-3	TRBV10-3
ASSQGRVAGISSYNEQF	NA	TRBJ2-1	TRBV4-1
ASSQDQRAGNTDTQY	NA	TRBJ2-3	TRBV4-1
ASSQGTGGLSTEAF	NA	TRBJ1-1	TRBV4-1
SARSGSHTEAF	NA	TRBJ1-1	TRBV20-1
SARDPGLDYNEQF	many	TRBJ2-1	TRBV20-1
ASSPPGIRNEQF	once	TRBJ2-1	TRBV18
ATSPQADEKLF	NA	TRBJ1-4	TRBV15
ASSEGPSSYGYT	NA	TRBJ1-2	TRBV6-1
ASSLPSGETQF	NA	TRBJ2-1	TRBV5-6
ASSPSSGTGTYEQY	few	TRBJ2-7	TRBV4-1
SVESRPDTQY	NA	TRBJ2-3	TRBV29-1
ASSLAGWTYGYT	NA	TRBJ1-2	TRBV12-3/TRBV12-4
ASYRRDPNTEAF	NA	TRBJ1-1	TRBV28
ASRVSGAKNIQY	few	TRBJ2-4	TRBV7-2
ASSQNRGENTEAF	NA	TRBJ1-1	TRBV16
SARGGGPSYNEQF	many	TRBJ2-1	TRBV20-1
ASSVAPDIYNEQF	NA	TRBJ2-1	TRBV9